This T cell receptor (beta chain) originates from a study of post-analysis software for immune sequencing data. Study-level information: Relapsing-remitting, secondary progressive and progressive-relapsing multiple sclerosis courses were included.

The TCR beta cDNA libraries carried unique molecular identifiers. Yield was roughly 0.5 million cDNA molecules from approximately 0.91 to 9.4 million T cells. Each CDR3 protein is one row after TCRdb ran MiXCR on the PCR reads. Altogether 750,000 to 950,000 distinct CDR3 sequences are present, approximately 57% being singletons, with the ten largest covering over 4%. The V end lost 2 bases, the J end lost 7 bases, and 16 bases lay between the germline ends. The germline V gene encodes CDR1 SGDLS and CDR2 YYNGEE. The CDR3 is 15 residues long. The study, taken as a whole, reports: Significantly lower normalized Chao1 diversity was seen in multiple sclerosis patients than in controls. The five TRBV segments detected at higher frequency in patients than in controls included TRBV5-6, TRBV5-1 and TRBV20-1. Batch-mates among the samples co-clustered strongly by F measure.

In regard to this clonotype: Its cognate antigen is unknown.

This TCR came from a girl aged 10 to 17 with multiple sclerosis. Sequenced: blood. This sequence joins TRBV9 and TRBJ2-1; D is possibly TRBD2 (6 bases). The CDR3 coding sequence is TGTGCCAGCAGCGTTAGCGTAGCTGGGGGGAATGAGCAGTTCTTC. The encoded protein is CASSVSVAGGNEQFF.